This TCR beta chain was recorded in a study of control samples from healthy donors and cancer patients (dated by TCRdb to 2018 to 2021). Per the germline V gene (reference sequence), LNHNV is the CDR1 and YYDKDF is the CDR2. From its cysteine to its phenylalanine, the CDR3 spans 16 amino acids. CDR3 DNA only is kept here, 48 bases in frame from base 1. V loses 0 bases, J loses 4 bases, and the germline ends lie 16 bases apart. Of note for this clone: The clone's antigen remains unknown. No base quality values were provided; no much bigger clone lies one nucleotide off.

The library was prepared using the immunoSEQ multiplex PCR assay. TCRdb's version of the immuneACCESS table is confined to in-frame rearrangements and falls short of the full clone set. An unresolved V gene accounts for under half of the shortfall where checked; the remainder is of unknown origin. A total of around 140,000 clones appear in this sample, about nine tenths of them only once. The ten most abundant clones make up more than 3% of the sample. The sequence is built from TRBV15 and TRBJ2-7, with TRBD1 tentatively as D gene (5 bases match). The source is a young man in good health. Specimen: blood. CDR3 protein: CATSRDRQGLTYEQYF. The sequenced DNA: TGTGCCACCAGCAGAGATCGGCAGGGCCTGACTTACGAGCAGTACTTC. The CDR3 plus the reference TRBV15 and TRBJ2-7 genes for the other parts give the full variable domain: DAMVIQNPRYQVTQFGKPVTLSCSQTLNHNVMYWYQQKSSQAPKLLFHYYDKDFNNEADTPDNFQSRRPNTSFCFLDIRSPGLGDTAMYLCATSRDRQGLTYEQYFGPGTRLTVT.